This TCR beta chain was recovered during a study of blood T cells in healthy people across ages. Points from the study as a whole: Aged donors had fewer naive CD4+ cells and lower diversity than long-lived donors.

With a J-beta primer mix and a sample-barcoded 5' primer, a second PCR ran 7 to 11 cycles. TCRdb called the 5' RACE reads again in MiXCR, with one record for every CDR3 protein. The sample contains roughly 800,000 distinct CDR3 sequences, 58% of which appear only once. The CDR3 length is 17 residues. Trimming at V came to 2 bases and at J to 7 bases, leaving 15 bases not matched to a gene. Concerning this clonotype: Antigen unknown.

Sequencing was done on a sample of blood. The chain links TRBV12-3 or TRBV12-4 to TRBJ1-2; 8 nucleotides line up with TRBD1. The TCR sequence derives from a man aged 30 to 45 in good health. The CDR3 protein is CASSLIGPTRGPGGYTF. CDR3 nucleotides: TGTGCCAGCAGTTTAATCGGTCCAACCAGGGGGCCCGGTGGCTACACCTTC.